This T cell receptor beta chain derives from a study of blood T cell repertoires in COVID-19. In the study overall: Whether acute or convalescent, the COVID-19 samples came from the United States, Italy and Spain. From T cells, B-cell-depleted T cells, or PBMCs came the material, which was cDNA or gDNA.

As processed by the authors: Reference gene primer amplification in the assay estimated nucleated cell counts. TCRdb's copy holds only in-frame clones and misses some; the assay was immunoSEQ multiplex PCR. The V and J calls and clone size come from that table; D and trimming were worked out from the DNA. The sample lists about 170,000 clones, approximately 85% occurring once. This CDR3 region has 12 residues. The germline CDR1 and CDR2 sequences are MNHEY and SVGAGI. The ends were cut back, 6 bases at V and 6 bases at J, with 11 bases in the middle. This rearrangement joins TRBV6-5 to TRBJ1-2, with D possibly matching TRBD1 (6 bases). The receptor comes from a man between 60 and 75 years old who had recovered from COVID-19. Sample: peripheral blood. CDR3 in DNA: TGTGCCAGCAGCTACACAGGGAATGGCTACACCTTC. Its translation is CASSYTGNGYTF.